This TCR beta chain emerged from a study of control samples from healthy donors and cancer patients. This CDR3 region has 15 residues. Trimming removed 7 bases at V and 9 bases at J, with 19 bases between. CDR1 MRHNA and CDR2 SNTAGT come from the germline V gene. Libraries were prepared by immunoSEQ multiplex PCR; TCRdb keeps only in-frame clonotypes and omits some of them. The data hold around 55,000 clones, with 95% to 96% observed a single time. The source of this sequence is a woman under 30 in good health. This chain uses TRBV6-4 with TRBJ1-6; D remains unclear. The source material was blood. CDR3 loop: CASTALLFRFSPLHF. DNA for the CDR3: TGTGCCAGCACAGCCCTTCTCTTTCGATTTTCACCCCTCCACTTT.